The text below deals with one T cell receptor (beta chain). The antigen is unknown. The source of the sample is a study of T cell clusters in autoimmune cytopenias. Tens of thousands of genome equivalents of blood DNA were amplified for TRB. One tube held mixed TRB-A and TRB-B primer pools for touch-down PCR. TCRdb re-called the multiplex PCR reads; one entry per CDR3 protein, DNA not given. This specimen shows approximately 11,000 distinct CDR3 sequences; the ten leading clones hold approximately 21%. The CDR3 contains 17 residues. Germline V CDR1 and CDR2: LNHDA, SQIVND (reference sequence). Points from the study as a whole: Primary autoimmune cytopenia patients seemingly lacked the physiological T cell clusters found in healthy donors.

This sample was shared with a second study, whose subject was T cell repertoires in aging, cancer and after chemotherapy. That report adds: Repeat sampling of healthy donors over several months to years showed clear clonal overlap. Untreated cancer patients had significantly lower blood TCR diversity than age-matched healthy donors.

This clonotype originated in a human donor in good health. The chain recombines TRBV19 with TRBJ1-5; no DNA is available, so the TRBD1 call from TCRdb remains unchecked. Sequences were obtained from peripheral blood. CDR3 sequence: CASSRQGGSYSNQPQHF.